Reported below is one TCR beta chain. What it binds is not known. These data originate in a study of cytomegalovirus exposure and HLA in healthy donors. Study findings and constraints: A later analysis found first-cohort TCR clusters tended to co-occur in the roughly 120 validation repertoires.

Here immunoSEQ multiplex PCR was the method, and the copy in TCRdb shows in-frame clones only, minus some. The sample carries 150,000 to 200,000 clones, roughly 89% recorded once. Specimen: PBMCs. This receptor was identified in a young woman in good health and CMV-seropositive.

CDR3 protein: CASSFGGNYGYTF. In nucleotides, the CDR3 is TGTGCCAGCAGTTTCGGGGGAAACTATGGCTACACCTTC. V usage is TRBV28 and J usage is TRBJ1-2; D is perhaps TRBD1 (5 bases). V was trimmed by 3 bases and J by 2 bases, leaving 7 bases between them. The germline V gene has CDR1 MDHEN and CDR2 SYDVKM. The CDR3 contains 13 residues.